These 24 T cell receptor beta chains were all obtained from the same sample, sequenced in a study of blood T cell repertoires in COVID-19. TCRdb's copy holds only in-frame clones and misses some; the assay was immunoSEQ multiplex PCR. Found here are about 120,000 clones, about 85% of them singletons; the top ten hold about 12%. Sample: peripheral blood. All receptors come from a human donor in a cohort sampled during active COVID-19.

This clone was detected only once. The chain combines TRBV7-2 with TRBJ2-3; 9 nucleotides match TRBD2. Trimming took 5 bases from V and 3 from J; bases not matched to a gene: 9. Germline loops: CDR1 SGHTA, CDR2 FQGNSA. The CDR3 covers 16 residues. In nucleotides, the CDR3 is TGTGCCAGCAGCACGCTAGCGGGGAGGGGGACAGATACGCAGTATTTT. It codes for CASSTLAGRGTDTQYF.

The V and J genes are TRBV6-5 and TRBJ1-1; the match to TRBD1 covers 8 bases. The CDR3 is 14 residues long. V trimming: 4 bases; J trimming: 10 bases; junction bases outside the gene matches: 11. Germline V lookup: CDR1 MNHEY, CDR2 SVGAGI. CDR3 in amino acids: CASSFTSGGAGAFF. The CDR3 coding sequence is TGTGCCAGCAGTTTCACGTCAGGGGGCGCGGGAGCTTTCTTT.

The rearrangement links TRBV30 to TRBJ2-6; D uncertain. The CDR3 runs 12 residues. The ends were cut back, 4 bases at V and 2 bases at J, with 3 bases in the middle. Per germline, CDR1 GTSNPN and CDR2 SVGIG (reference sequence). The CDR3 loop is CAWTAGANVLTF. The CDR3 DNA follows: TGTGCCTGGACAGCTGGGGCCAACGTCCTGACTTTC.

The rearrangement links TRBV12-3 or TRBV12-4 to TRBJ2-1, with D tentatively TRBD1 (5 bases). This CDR3 comprises 13 residues. Trimming cost V 6 bases and J 4 bases, with 10 bases left between them. The CDR3 DNA sequence: TGTGCCAGCAGGCCTGACAGTTACAATGAGCAGTTCTTC. Translated: CASRPDSYNEQFF.

This clone was seen a few times. The rearrangement joins TRBV27 to TRBJ2-7, with D maybe TRBD1 (6 bases). The CDR3 totals 15 residues. Germline lookup yields CDR1 MNHEY and CDR2 SMNVEV (reference sequence). V lost 2 bases and J 0 bases, leaving 11 bases between the germline ends. The CDR3 is CASSLDRRSSYEQYF. The CDR3 coding sequence is TGTGCCAGCAGTTTAGACAGGCGGAGCTCCTACGAGCAGTACTTC.

The J gene is TRBJ2-7, the V gene TRBV12-5, with 9 bases that match TRBD1. With 6 bases clipped from V and 6 bases from J, the junction kept 12 bases outside the gene matches. From germline, CDR1 is LGHNT and CDR2 FRNRAP. CDR3 length equals 15 residues. DNA for the CDR3: TGTGCTAGTGGGTCACCGGGACAGGGAAGGGCCGAGCAGTACTTC. The encoded protein is CASGSPGQGRAEQYF.

V and J are TRBV7-8 and TRBJ1-4, with TRBD1 as a possible D gene (6 bases). The CDR3 consists of 16 residues. Trimming shortened V by 3 bases and J by 1 base, and 12 bases separated the two germline ends. CDR1 and CDR2 from the germline V gene are SGHVS and FQNEAQ. The CDR3 nucleotides are TGTGCCAGCAGCTTCCTACCGGGACAAACTAATGAAAAACTGTTTTTT. Its translation: CASSFLPGQTNEKLFF. The whole variable domain, filled in from reference TRBV7-8 and TRBJ1-4, reads GAGVSQSPRYKVAKRGQDVALRCDPISGHVSLFWYQQALGQGPEFLTYFQNEAQLDKSGLPSDRFFAERPEGSVSTLKIQRTQQEDSAVYLCASSFLPGQTNEKLFFGSGTQLSVL.

The chain uses TRBV12-5 and TRBJ1-3; tentatively, D is TRBD1 (5 bases). The germline CDR1 and CDR2 sequences are LGHNT and FRNRAP. V was cut by 4 bases and J by 2 bases, with 15 bases left in between. The CDR3 totals 16 residues. The CDR3 DNA is TGTGCTAGTGGTTCGGGCCCGACAGCAACTGGAAACACCATATATTTT. Translation: CASGSGPTATGNTIYF.

This chain joins TRBV4-2 and TRBJ2-3; 10 nucleotides align to TRBD2. Germline CDR1 is LGHNA and CDR2 is YNFKEQ. Unmatched junction bases numbered 8, after V lost 0 bases and J lost 8 bases. CDR3 size: 16 residues. The CDR3 protein is CASSQEGIAGGPTQYF. In DNA, the CDR3 is TGTGCCAGCAGCCAAGAGGGGATAGCGGGGGGCCCTACGCAGTATTTT.

This clone was detected only once. The rearrangement uses TRBV11-3 and TRBJ2-2; weak D call: TRBD1 (7 bases). The germline V and J ends were trimmed by 5 bases and 6 bases, with 10 bases remaining between them. CDR1 is SGHNT, CDR2 YENEEA, per germline. CDR3 size: 13 residues. The CDR3 DNA is TGTGCCAGCAGCCCCAGGGGGGCCGGGGAGCTGTTTTTT. As protein: CASSPRGAGELFF. Using reference TRBV11-3 and TRBJ2-2 for the parts outside the CDR3, the full variable domain is EAGVVQSPRYKIIEKKQPVAFWCNPISGHNTLYWYLQNLGQGPELLIRYENEEAVDDSQLPKDRFSAERLKGVDSTLKIQPAELGDSAVYLCASSPRGAGELFFGEGSRLTVL.

The V call is TRBV9, the J call TRBJ2-1; D possibly corresponds to TRBD1 (6 bases). This CDR3 is 14 amino acids long. Germline V lookup: CDR1 SGDLS, CDR2 YYNGEE. Trimming left V 4 bases short and J 5 bases short, with 13 bases between. In DNA form, the CDR3 reads TGTGCCAGCAGCCAGGGACACACGAACAATGAGCAGTTCTTC. This encodes CASSQGHTNNEQFF. Full variable domain (outside the CDR3, taken from reference TRBV9 and TRBJ2-1): DSGVTQTPKHLITATGQRVTLRCSPRSGDLSVYWYQQSLDQGLQFLIQYYNGEERAKGNILERFSAQQFPDLHSELNLSSLELGDSALYFCASSQGHTNNEQFFGPGTRLTVL.

J is TRBJ1-2 and V is TRBV9; D not certain. The germline V and J ends were trimmed by 6 bases and 4 bases, with 16 bases remaining between them. The CDR3 is 14 residues long. Germline lookup yields CDR1 SGDLS and CDR2 YYNGEE. Here the CDR3 reads CASTLQVAGYGYTF. CDR3 DNA: TGTGCCAGCACCCTTCAGGTGGCCGGCTATGGCTACACCTTC.

This chain joins TRBV6-6 and TRBJ2-7; 9 nucleotides agree with TRBD1. This CDR3 is built from 14 residues. The V and J ends lost 6 bases and 2 bases, in that order; junction bases with no gene match: 5. Germline V gives CDR1 MNHNY, CDR2 SVGAGI (reference sequence). CDR3 region: CASRSGTGTYEQYF. For the CDR3, the DNA is TGTGCCAGCAGGTCCGGGACAGGGACCTACGAGCAGTACTTC.

The chain links TRBV6-5 to TRBJ2-1; TRBD1 is a possible D gene (5 bases). V gave up 5 bases and J gave up 2 bases, with 13 bases separating them. CDR1 and CDR2 from the germline V gene are MNHEY and SVGAGI. There are 15 residues in the CDR3. The CDR3 bases are TGTGCCAGCAGTAGACAGTTGTCGCCCTACAATGAGCAGTTCTTC. Translation gives CASSRQLSPYNEQFF.

This chain connects TRBV19 to TRBJ2-2, with 8 positions matching TRBD1. The CDR3 is 18 residues long. V was pared by 2 bases and J by 4 bases, with 12 bases of the junction left unmatched. The germline V gene has CDR1 LNHDA and CDR2 SQIVND (reference sequence). CDR3 residues: CASSIMGVTGVGTGELFF. The CDR3 DNA follows: TGTGCCAGTAGTATAATGGGGGTGACAGGGGTCGGCACCGGGGAGCTGTTTTTT.

This clone was observed a handful of times. V usage is TRBV15 and J usage is TRBJ1-5, with 9 bases that match TRBD1. The germline V gene has CDR1 LNHNV and CDR2 YYDKDF (reference sequence). The CDR3 totals 15 residues. With V trimmed by 9 bases and J by 2 bases, 8 bases remained unmatched. The CDR3 DNA reads TGTGCCACACAGGGGGCGCGGATGGGCAATCAGCCCCAGCATTTT. Protein sequence: CATQGARMGNQPQHF.

V gene TRBV11-2 combines with J gene TRBJ2-7; D gene unclear. Between the trimmed V and J ends, which lost 0 bases and 2 bases, there was a span of 8 bases. CDR3 length: 14 amino acids. From germline, CDR1 is SGHAT and CDR2 FQNNGV. CDR3 amino acids: CASSLDLVPYEQYF. For the CDR3, the DNA is TGTGCCAGCAGCTTAGATTTAGTGCCCTACGAGCAGTACTTC.

CDR3 coding DNA: TGTGCCAGCAGCTTAGCTGGCAGGGGGAACGGGGAGCTGTTTTTT. It yields the protein CASSLAGRGNGELFF. The chain has TRBV7-9 and TRBJ2-2; TRBD1 agrees at 7 bases. CDR1 and CDR2 from the germline V gene are SEHNR and FQNEAQ (reference sequence). The CDR3 sequence is 15 residues long. The trim removed 0 bases at V and 7 bases at J, leaving 5 bases unmatched.

The chain uses TRBV7-2 and TRBJ2-2; D unclear. The CDR3 is made up of 16 amino acids. V was trimmed by 4 bases and J by 6 bases, leaving 18 bases between them. In germline, CDR1 is SGHTA, CDR2 FQGNSA. The CDR3 sequence is CASSSSPGNEAGELFF. The CDR3 bases are TGTGCCAGCAGCTCTAGTCCTGGTAATGAGGCCGGGGAGCTGTTTTTT.

This clone occurred a few times. The V call is TRBV24-1, the J call TRBJ2-5; D possibly corresponds to TRBD1 (5 bases). This CDR3 comprises 17 residues. In germline, CDR1 is KGHDR, CDR2 SFDVKD. Trimming cost V 6 bases and J 3 bases, with 22 bases left between them. CDR3 DNA sequence: TGTGCCACCAGTCCCGCTCATCTGACAGAAGCTAAAGAGACCCAGTACTTC. It translates to CATSPAHLTEAKETQYF.

The V call is TRBV5-1, the J call TRBJ2-1; possibly TRBD2 for D (5 bases). The V end lost 0 bases, the J end lost 8 bases, and 12 bases lay between the germline ends. Germline CDR1 reads SGHRS; CDR2 reads YFSETQ. The CDR3 has 14 residues. The DNA of the CDR3 is TGCGCCAGCAGCTTGGGGGCCCGGCGGGATGAGCAGTTCTTC. It encodes CASSLGARRDEQFF.

V usage is TRBV30 and J usage is TRBJ1-2; perhaps TRBD1 as D (5 bases). Germline loops: CDR1 GTSNPN, CDR2 SVGIG (reference sequence). The CDR3 consists of 13 residues. The V gene lost 0 bases and the J gene lost 7 bases, with 12 bases spanning the gap. CDR3 protein: CAWSVGRQSGYTF. The DNA for the CDR3 is TGTGCCTGGAGTGTAGGTCGACAGTCTGGCTACACCTTC.

This clone occurred once. J is TRBJ2-1 and V is TRBV6-5; TRBD1 aligns across 9 bases. V gave up 5 bases and J gave up 6 bases; unmatched junction bases: 8. Germline-derived CDR1 and CDR2 are MNHEY and SVGAGI. This CDR3 comprises 15 residues. The CDR3 spells CASSRAGTGSNEQFF. In nucleotides, the CDR3 is TGTGCCAGCAGTCGGGCCGGGACAGGGTCCAATGAGCAGTTCTTC.

The chain combines TRBV5-1 with TRBJ2-3; 7 nucleotides line up with TRBD1. Germline trimming cut 6 bases from V and 2 bases from J; bases unmatched to any gene: 9. The CDR3 consists of 15 residues. The germline V gene encodes CDR1 SGHRS and CDR2 YFSETQ. CDR3 residues: CASMVKGAPTDTQYF. The CDR3 DNA follows: TGCGCCAGCATGGTTAAGGGGGCGCCCACAGATACGCAGTATTTT.